A selection of T cell receptor beta chains follows, all from one sample in a study of shared clonotypes between healthy human individuals. The assay was immunoSEQ multiplex PCR, and TCRdb's table has in-frame clones only and misses some. The repertoire has about 980,000 clones, approximately 76% of them found once; the top ten carry about 1.5%. Sequencing was done on a sample of memory CD4+ T cells sorted from blood. Receptors originate from a young man in good health. CDR3s include the opening cysteine and the closing phenylalanine or tryptophan. Fields, in order: J gene, clone size, D gene, V gene, CDR3 protein, CDR3 DNA. D genes are given only for firm matches. Size is stated for part of the rows, as once, few or many counts, or as a class when the clone is expanded.

TRBJ1-2 . . TRBV27 CARGERPSSYGYTF TGTGCCAGGGGAGAGAGGCCCTCCTCCTATGGCTACACCTTC
TRBJ2-2 . . TRBV11-2 CASSLAGGGGELFF TGTGCCAGCAGCTTAGCCGGGGGAGGCGGGGAGCTGTTTTTT
TRBJ2-1 . . TRBV9 CAIGAPGLLAYNEQFF TGTGCCATCGGGGCACCGGGACTCCTAGCCTACAATGAGCAGTTCTTC
TRBJ1-1 . TRBD1 TRBV7-2 CASSLWGTGAFSEAFF TGTGCCAGCAGCTTATGGGGGACAGGGGCCTTCAGTGAAGCTTTCTTT
TRBJ2-7 . TRBD1 TRBV28 CASSFPDRAREQYF TGTGCCAGCAGTTTTCCTGACAGGGCTCGGGAGCAGTACTTC
TRBJ1-6 . . TRBV5-4 CASSADEGRVRSSPLHF TGTGCCAGCAGCGCCGACGAGGGAAGGGTGAGGAGTTCACCCCTCCACTTT
TRBJ2-7 . . TRBV7-2 CASSLASGTEQYF TGTGCCAGCAGCTTGGCCTCCGGGACCGAGCAGTACTTC
TRBJ2-3 many TRBD1 TRBV19 CASSPGGAADTQYF TGTGCCAGTAGTCCAGGGGGCGCGGCAGATACGCAGTATTTT
TRBJ2-5 . TRBD2 TRBV11-2 CASNPARGFAETQYF TGTGCCAGCAATCCAGCGCGGGGGTTCGCTGAGACCCAGTACTTC
TRBJ1-5 . . TRBV5-5 CASSGGTGRDQPQHF TGTGCCAGCAGCGGAGGGACGGGAAGGGATCAGCCCCAGCATTTT
TRBJ2-5 . TRBD2 TRBV6-5 CASSSTSGGRETQYF TGTGCCAGCAGTTCGACTAGCGGGGGTAGAGAGACCCAGTACTTC
TRBJ1-2 . . TRBV7-9 CASSLGRVGGYTF TGTGCCAGCAGCTTAGGCAGGGTAGGCGGCTACACCTTC
TRBJ2-1 . TRBD2 TRBV5-6 CASSLGLAGYNEQFF TGTGCCAGCAGCTTGGGACTAGCGGGGTACAATGAGCAGTTCTTC
TRBJ2-6 . . TRBV9 CASIGDSGANVLTF TGTGCCAGCATAGGGGATTCCGGGGCCAACGTCCTGACTTTC
TRBJ1-1 . . TRBV6-5 CASSTPPREAFF TGTGCCAGCAGCACCCCTCCCCGTGAAGCTTTCTTT
TRBJ2-7 few . TRBV5-6 CASSLPLTVPYEQYF TGTGCCAGCAGCCTACCTCTGACGGTACCCTACGAGCAGTACTTC
TRBJ1-6 . TRBD1 TRBV2 CASLADRGPNSPLHF TGTGCCAGCCTAGCTGACAGGGGGCCTAATTCACCCCTCCACTTT
TRBJ2-2 . TRBD1 TRBV9 CASSWDSLTGELFF TGTGCCAGCAGCTGGGACAGTCTCACCGGGGAGCTGTTTTTT
TRBJ2-3 few TRBD2 TRBV5-1 CASRRASGGTDTQYF TGCGCCAGCAGGAGGGCTAGCGGGGGTACAGATACGCAGTATTTT
TRBJ2-7 . . TRBV7-2 CASSPNLATSYEQYF TGTGCCAGCAGCCCCAACTTAGCTACCTCCTACGAGCAGTACTTC
TRBJ1-3 . . TRBV2 CASSETFLSGNTIYF TGTGCCAGCAGTGAAACGTTTCTCTCTGGAAACACCATATATTTT
TRBJ1-3 many . TRBV5-4 CASSLTSGNTIYF TGTGCCAGCAGTCTGACCTCTGGAAACACCATATATTTT
TRBJ2-5 few TRBD2 TRBV27 CASRGDTSGDKTQYF TGTGCCAGCAGGGGGGATACTAGCGGGGATAAGACCCAGTACTTC
TRBJ2-5 . . TRBV7-2 CASSRDPAGTQYF TGTGCCAGCAGCCGAGATCCCGCGGGGACCCAGTACTTC
TRBJ2-5 . . TRBV6-5 CATSIRSSQETQYF TGTGCCACCTCAATTCGGAGTTCCCAAGAGACCCAGTACTTC
TRBJ1-6 once . TRBV10-3 CAISEFGSSYNSPLHF TGTGCCATCAGTGAGTTTGGCAGCTCCTATAATTCACCCCTCCACTTT
TRBJ2-1 . . TRBV7-8 CASSPYNEQFF TGTGCCAGCAGCCCGTACAATGAGCAGTTCTTC
TRBJ1-2 . . TRBV4-3 CASSQELEGAHIYGYTF TGCGCCAGCAGCCAAGAATTGGAGGGAGCACATATCTATGGCTACACCTTC
TRBJ1-6 . . TRBV5-1 CASSLESSGNSPLHF TGCGCCAGCAGCTTGGAATCCTCTGGAAATTCACCCCTCCACTTT
TRBJ1-2 few . TRBV7-9 CASSWNPDYGYTF TGTGCCAGCAGTTGGAACCCTGACTATGGCTACACCTTC
TRBJ1-6 . TRBD1 TRBV9 CASSSGTGESYNSPLHF TGTGCCAGCAGCTCCGGGACAGGGGAGTCCTATAATTCACCCCTCCACTTT
TRBJ2-5 . TRBD1 TRBV29-1 CSAVQGVPETQYF TGCAGCGCGGTACAGGGGGTCCCAGAGACCCAGTACTTC
TRBJ1-6 . TRBD1 TRBV5-1 CASRPSSQGEHNSPLHF TGCGCCAGCAGGCCCTCGTCTCAGGGGGAGCACAATTCACCCCTCCACTTT
TRBJ2-5 . . TRBV7-7 CASSPDRVETQYF TGTGCTAGCAGCCCGGATAGAGTAGAGACCCAGTACTTC
TRBJ1-1 . TRBD1 TRBV7-9 CASSRGQQEAFF TGTGCCAGCAGCCGGGGACAGCAAGAAGCTTTCTTT
TRBJ1-4 . . TRBV5-1 CASRSGQYEKLFF TGCGCCAGCAGATCCGGACAGTATGAAAAACTGTTTTTT
TRBJ2-3 . . TRBV4-3 CASSHRRGDTQYF TGCGCCAGCAGCCACCGCAGAGGAGATACGCAGTATTTT
TRBJ1-6 few . TRBV19 CASSISRTENSPLHF TGTGCCAGTAGTATATCACGGACAGAGAATTCACCCCTCCACTTT
TRBJ1-5 few . TRBV6-1 CASSGGGVFPNQPQHF TGTGCCAGCAGTGGGGGAGGGGTCTTTCCCAATCAGCCCCAGCATTTT
TRBJ1-6 . . TRBV27 CASSFKVYNSPLHF TGTGCCAGCAGTTTTAAGGTTTATAATTCACCCCTCCACTTT
TRBJ1-3 . . TRBV2 CASSQLYGNTIYF TGTGCCAGCAGTCAGCTTTACGGAAACACCATATATTTT
TRBJ1-1 . TRBD1 TRBV28 CASTGGITFEAFF TGTGCCAGCACAGGGGGGATAACTTTTGAAGCTTTCTTT
TRBJ1-3 . . TRBV30 CAWRVRTATSRGTIYF TGTGCCTGGAGGGTCCGGACAGCTACCTCGAGGGGCACCATATATTTT
TRBJ2-6 many . TRBV6-5 CASRPGGSGANVLTF TGTGCCAGCAGACCCGGGGGCTCTGGGGCCAACGTCCTGACTTTC
TRBJ2-7 few TRBD2 TRBV30 CAWTKSAGESYEQYF TGTGCCTGGACCAAATCAGCGGGGGAGTCCTACGAGCAGTACTTC
TRBJ1-2 once . TRBV6-1 CASRGPGNYGYTF TGTGCCAGCAGAGGGCCAGGGAACTATGGCTACACCTTC
TRBJ2-7 . TRBD2 TRBV7-2 CASSLKRRTTSGSSHEQYF TGTGCCAGCAGCCTAAAGCGACGAACGACTAGCGGGAGCTCCCACGAGCAGTACTTC
TRBJ1-6 . TRBD1 TRBV5-1 CASSLTGTGDSPLHF TGCGCCAGCAGCTTGACCGGGACAGGAGATTCACCCCTCCACTTT
TRBJ1-5 . . TRBV6-1 CASSEVTPQPQHF TGTGCCAGCAGTGAAGTAACTCCTCAGCCCCAGCATTTT
TRBJ1-6 . . TRBV9 CASSLGIDNSPLHF TGTGCCAGCAGCCTCGGGATAGATAATTCACCCCTCCACTTT
TRBJ2-4 . . TRBV6-8 CASSRTTLAKNIQYF TGTGCCAGCAGTAGGACTACCCTAGCCAAAAACATTCAGTACTTC
TRBJ2-1 . . TRBV4-1 CASSQDPTREQFF TGCGCCAGCAGCCAAGATCCAACGAGAGAGCAGTTCTTC
TRBJ1-2 . . TRBV10-2 CASSERGTTLYGYTF TGCGCCAGCAGTGAGAGAGGGACAACCCTCTATGGCTACACCTTC
TRBJ2-1 . . TRBV5-4 CASSLGGSYNEQFF TGTGCCAGCAGCTTGGGGGGGAGCTACAATGAGCAGTTCTTC
TRBJ1-6 . . TRBV7-2 CASSALRGGSPLHF TGTGCCAGCAGCGCATTACGGGGGGGTTCACCCCTCCACTTT
TRBJ2-2 once TRBD2 TRBV7-3 CASSLGTKHSGELFF TGTGCCAGCAGCCTCGGGACTAAACACTCCGGGGAGCTGTTTTTT
TRBJ1-4 . . TRBV28 CASSLWADRTTTNEKLFF TGTGCCAGCAGTTTATGGGCGGACAGAACTACAACTAATGAAAAACTGTTTTTT